These T cell receptor beta chains were read from a single sample in a study of T cell responses to AZD1222 COVID-19 vaccine. Libraries were prepared by immunoSEQ multiplex PCR; TCRdb keeps only in-frame clonotypes and omits some of them. The sample carries 150,000 to 160,000 clones, around 85% recorded once. Sequencing used peripheral blood, obtained after recovery from COVID-19. The receptor set was obtained from an adult who had recovered from COVID-19. The CDR3 runs from the conserved cysteine through the conserved F or W. Fields, in order: CDR3 DNA, CDR3 protein, clone size, J gene, V gene, D gene. A D gene is named only where the DNA matches it firmly. Part of the rows lack a size; the others show once, few, many or a class for expanded clones.

cdr3_nt: TGTGCCAGCAGCTCTCAAGCGGGGGGGTCCTACAATGAGCAGTTCTTC
cdr3_aa: CASSSQAGGSYNEQFF
clone_size: .
j_call: TRBJ2-1
v_call: TRBV5-4
d_call: TRBD2

cdr3_nt: TGTGCCAGCAGCGAAACTAGCGGGACCATCGGGTACAATGAGCAGTTCTTC
cdr3_aa: CASSETSGTIGYNEQFF
clone_size: .
j_call: TRBJ2-1
v_call: TRBV9
d_call: TRBD2

cdr3_nt: TGTGCCAGTAGTCTTCGGACAGGGGGCTTCCCTGGGGCCAACGTCCTGACTTTC
cdr3_aa: CASSLRTGGFPGANVLTF
clone_size: .
j_call: TRBJ2-6
v_call: TRBV19
d_call: TRBD1

cdr3_nt: TGTGCCAGCAGCGACAGGGCGAGCTCCTACGAGCAGTACTTC
cdr3_aa: CASSDRASSYEQYF
clone_size: .
j_call: TRBJ2-7
v_call: TRBV9
d_call: .

cdr3_nt: TGTGCCAGCAGCTTAGCTAGCGGTGGCACAGATACGCAGTATTTT
cdr3_aa: CASSLASGGTDTQYF
clone_size: .
j_call: TRBJ2-3
v_call: TRBV11-3
d_call: TRBD2

cdr3_nt: TGTGCCAGCAGCCGCTCGGTATCCTACGAGCAGTACTTC
cdr3_aa: CASSRSVSYEQYF
clone_size: .
j_call: TRBJ2-7
v_call: TRBV5-6
d_call: .

cdr3_nt: TGTGCCAGCAGCAGGACGAACACCGGGGAGCTGTTTTTT
cdr3_aa: CASSRTNTGELFF
clone_size: .
j_call: TRBJ2-2
v_call: TRBV5-4
d_call: .

cdr3_nt: TGTGCCAGCTCACCACAACTAAGTACGGGACAGGGGAGTGAAAAACTGTTTTTT
cdr3_aa: CASSPQLSTGQGSEKLFF
clone_size: .
j_call: TRBJ1-4
v_call: TRBV18
d_call: TRBD1

cdr3_nt: TGTGCCACCAGCACTTCGACAGGGAAGGGGATGGGTCAGCCCCAGCATTTT
cdr3_aa: CATSTSTGKGMGQPQHF
clone_size: .
j_call: TRBJ1-5
v_call: TRBV15
d_call: TRBD1

cdr3_nt: TGTGCCACCTTACAGAAAGTGAACACTGAAGCTTTCTTT
cdr3_aa: CATLQKVNTEAFF
clone_size: .
j_call: TRBJ1-1
v_call: TRBV19
d_call: .

cdr3_nt: TGCGCCAGCAGCCAAGGCGGGGGCAACTCCTACGAGCAGTACTTC
cdr3_aa: CASSQGGGNSYEQYF
clone_size: .
j_call: TRBJ2-7
v_call: TRBV4-3
d_call: .

cdr3_nt: TGTGCCACCGCTAATCGACAGTTCTCTGGACTTTACTATGGCTACACCTTC
cdr3_aa: CATANRQFSGLYYGYTF
clone_size: .
j_call: TRBJ1-2
v_call: TRBV2
d_call: .

cdr3_nt: TGTGCCAGCAGCGTTGAGCCAGACCTACTCTACGAGCAGTACTTC
cdr3_aa: CASSVEPDLLYEQYF
clone_size: .
j_call: TRBJ2-7
v_call: TRBV5-4
d_call: .

cdr3_nt: TGTGCCATCAGTGATGGGGCAGGGGATCAGCCCCAGCATTTT
cdr3_aa: CAISDGAGDQPQHF
clone_size: few
j_call: TRBJ1-5
v_call: TRBV10-3
d_call: .

cdr3_nt: TGTGCCAGCAGCGTAGAGGCGGCGACAGTCAGCACAGATACGCAGTATTTT
cdr3_aa: CASSVEAATVSTDTQYF
clone_size: .
j_call: TRBJ2-3
v_call: TRBV9
d_call: .

cdr3_nt: TGTGCCAGCAGTGAAGCGGGGGGCGTCACTGAAGCTTTCTTT
cdr3_aa: CASSEAGGVTEAFF
clone_size: .
j_call: TRBJ1-1
v_call: TRBV2
d_call: .

cdr3_nt: TGTGCCAGCAGGGGGTTTTCACCCCTCCACTTT
cdr3_aa: CASRGFSPLHF
clone_size: .
j_call: TRBJ1-6
v_call: TRBV2
d_call: .

cdr3_nt: TGTGCCAGCAGCTCCTTACAGGGGTTCGGCTATGGCTACACCTTC
cdr3_aa: CASSSLQGFGYGYTF
clone_size: .
j_call: TRBJ1-2
v_call: TRBV7-9
d_call: TRBD1

cdr3_nt: TGTGCCAGCAGCTTGTATTGGACACCAACCTACGAGCAGTACTTC
cdr3_aa: CASSLYWTPTYEQYF
clone_size: .
j_call: TRBJ2-7
v_call: TRBV5-8
d_call: .

cdr3_nt: TGTGCCAGTAGTATAGGGGGGGACACTGAAGCTTTCTTT
cdr3_aa: CASSIGGDTEAFF
clone_size: many
j_call: TRBJ1-1
v_call: TRBV19
d_call: .

cdr3_nt: TGTGCCAGCGAGCCGGGACTAGCGGGAGCCCACCGCGTTCGAGAGCAGTTCTTC
cdr3_aa: CASEPGLAGAHRVREQFF
clone_size: .
j_call: TRBJ2-1
v_call: TRBV27
d_call: TRBD2

cdr3_nt: TGTGCCAGCAGCCTACTCGCAGGGGATACGAATTCACCCCTCCACTTT
cdr3_aa: CASSLLAGDTNSPLHF
clone_size: .
j_call: TRBJ1-6
v_call: TRBV28
d_call: .

cdr3_nt: TGTGCCAGCAGCCAAGGCAGGCTGAACACCGGGGAGCTGTTTTTT
cdr3_aa: CASSQGRLNTGELFF
clone_size: .
j_call: TRBJ2-2
v_call: TRBV3-1/TRBV3-2
d_call: .

cdr3_nt: TGTGCCAGCAGCTCCCGCACGTCGGCTAGATTCCTGGAGACCCAGTACTTC
cdr3_aa: CASSSRTSARFLETQYF
clone_size: few
j_call: TRBJ2-5
v_call: TRBV3-1/TRBV3-2
d_call: .

cdr3_nt: TGTGCCAGCAGCTTGGCTCGGGTCGACACTGAAGCTTTCTTT
cdr3_aa: CASSLARVDTEAFF
clone_size: .
j_call: TRBJ1-1
v_call: TRBV11-2
d_call: .

cdr3_nt: TGTGCCAGTGGACAGGTGACCGAAAAACTGTTTTTT
cdr3_aa: CASGQVTEKLFF
clone_size: .
j_call: TRBJ1-4
v_call: TRBV6-5
d_call: TRBD1

cdr3_nt: TGTGCCAGCTCAGGGGGACCCATGAACACTGAAGCTTTCTTT
cdr3_aa: CASSGGPMNTEAFF
clone_size: .
j_call: TRBJ1-1
v_call: TRBV18
d_call: .

cdr3_nt: TGTGCCAGCAGCGTCGGACAGTATAATGAAAAACTGTTTTTT
cdr3_aa: CASSVGQYNEKLFF
clone_size: .
j_call: TRBJ1-4
v_call: TRBV7-9
d_call: .